A single sample is the source of the 12 T cell receptor beta chains below, sequenced in a study of blood T cell repertoires in COVID-19. The table came from immunoSEQ multiplex PCR; TCRdb's copy has only in-frame clones and leaves some out. Among roughly 80,000 clones, roughly 84% were seen once, and the ten largest hold 12%. The sample consisted of peripheral blood. The receptors were sampled from a human donor in a cohort sampled during active COVID-19.

The DNA of the CDR3 is TGTGCCAGCAGCTCGAAGGACAGAAACAATGAGCAGTTCTTC. This encodes CASSSKDRNNEQFF. V and J are TRBV7-8 and TRBJ2-1; D possibly corresponds to TRBD1 (6 bases). In germline, CDR1 is SGHVS, CDR2 FQNEAQ. V shed 4 bases and J shed 5 bases, with 12 bases lying between them. CDR3 length: 14 residues.

The chain employs TRBV5-1 and TRBJ1-3; 7 bases line up with TRBD1. CDR3 length: 14 amino acids. V gave up 7 bases and J gave up 2 bases; unmatched junction bases: 6. Germline V gene sequence: CDR1 SGHRS, CDR2 YFSETQ. The CDR3, as DNA: TGCGCCAGCGCCGATGGGACAGCTGGAAACACCATATATTTT. Its protein is CASADGTAGNTIYF.

This clone was counted only a few times. This chain uses TRBV7-8 with TRBJ2-7, with a weak D call TRBD2 (5 bases). V dropped 7 bases and J dropped 4 bases, with 17 bases sitting between them. Germline lookup yields CDR1 SGHVS and CDR2 FQNEAQ. This CDR3 region has 14 residues. The CDR3 reads CASILVSVTYEQYF. In DNA, the CDR3 is TGTGCCAGCATCCTTGTTAGCGTTACGTACGAGCAGTACTTC.

This sequence joins TRBV28 and TRBJ1-6; D possibly corresponds to TRBD1 (5 bases). The V gene's germline CDR1 is MDHEN and CDR2 SYDVKM. V lost 7 bases to trimming and J lost 10 bases, with 23 bases between them. This CDR3 has 16 amino acids. CDR3 coding DNA: TGTGCCAGCATTGACGCGCGGAGAGGGAGGGGATCACCCCTCCACTTT. Protein: CASIDARRGRGSPLHF.

Only a few counts were recorded for this clone. The chain recombines TRBV5-4 with TRBJ2-4; TRBD1 aligns across 7 bases. The CDR3 length is 16 residues. Per germline, CDR1 SGHNT and CDR2 YYREEE (reference sequence). Trimming at V came to 0 bases and at J to 8 bases, leaving 11 bases not matched to a gene. The CDR3 sequence is CASSLVGGRGLDIQYF. CDR3 coding DNA: TGTGCCAGCAGCTTGGTAGGGGGCCGGGGTTTGGACATTCAGTACTTC.

CDR3 region: CATKVTGTKETQYF. In nucleotides, the CDR3 is TGTGCCACCAAGGTAACCGGGACTAAAGAGACCCAGTACTTC. The V gene is TRBV19, the J gene TRBJ2-5; 7 nucleotides align to TRBD2. This CDR3 is built from 14 residues. The germline V gene has CDR1 LNHDA and CDR2 SQIVND (reference sequence). J was trimmed by 3 bases and V by 10 bases; bases with no gene match: 11.

J is TRBJ1-3 and V is TRBV3-1 (or the pseudogene TRBV3-2), with D tentatively TRBD1 (6 bases). V lost 3 bases and J lost 3, with 9 bases in between. There are 14 residues in the CDR3. Germline values: CDR1 LGHDT, CDR2 YNNKEL (reference sequence). In DNA form, the CDR3 reads TGTGCCAGCAGCCATGGGGGCGGTGGAAACACCATATATTTT. It is translated as CASSHGGGGNTIYF.

This clone was counted a few times. This chain links TRBV5-8 with TRBJ2-2; D might be TRBD1 (5 bases). Germline CDR1 reads SGHTS; CDR2 reads YDEGEE. Trimming cost V 5 bases and J 3 bases, with 11 bases left between them. This CDR3 comprises 14 residues. The CDR3, as DNA: TGTGCCAGCAGACAGGCTAAGGACACCGGGGAGCTGTTTTTT. It is translated as CASRQAKDTGELFF.

The J gene is TRBJ1-1, the V gene TRBV29-1, with 9 bases matching TRBD1. V shed 6 bases, J shed 6 bases, and the junction held 5 bases outside the gene matches. This CDR3 comprises 12 residues. The germline V gene has CDR1 SQVTM and CDR2 ANQGSEA. As DNA, the CDR3 is TGCAGCGTAAACCGGGACAGGGCTGAAGCTTTCTTT. Its translation is CSVNRDRAEAFF. Combining the CDR3 with reference TRBV29-1 and TRBJ1-1 gives the whole variable domain SAVISQKPSRDICQRGTSLTIQCQVDSQVTMMFWYRQQPGQSLTLIATANQGSEATYESGFVIDKFPISRPNLTFSTLTVSNMSPEDSSIYLCSVNRDRAEAFFGQGTRLTVV.

The chain links TRBV12-3 or TRBV12-4 to TRBJ1-2; 8 bases align to TRBD1. This CDR3 contains 12 residues. The junction had 2 bases not matched to a gene; V was cut back by 6 bases and J by 5 bases. The CDR3 sequence: CASSDRGYGYTF. In nucleotides, the CDR3 is TGTGCCAGCAGCGACAGGGGATATGGCTACACCTTC.

This chain links TRBV28 with TRBJ1-1, with a possible D match to TRBD1 (6 bases). The CDR3 runs 14 residues. CDR1 MDHEN and CDR2 SYDVKM come from the germline V gene. Trimming pared 7 bases from V and 4 bases from J, leaving 16 bases between. The CDR3 reads CASNPWTDSTEAFF. CDR3 DNA: TGTGCCAGCAACCCATGGACAGACAGCACTGAAGCTTTCTTT.

As DNA, the CDR3 is TGTGCCAGTAGTATAGGACGAGCGGGGTACACCGGGGAGCTGTTTTTT. It is translated as CASSIGRAGYTGELFF. The chain has TRBV19 and TRBJ2-2; 7 bases agree with TRBD2. The CDR3 length is 16 residues. Germline V CDR1 and CDR2: LNHDA, SQIVND (reference sequence). The V segment lost 1 base and the J segment 3 bases; nucleotides outside the gene matches: 5. The variable domain in full, completed from reference TRBV19 and TRBJ2-2, reads DGGITQSPKYLFRKEGQNVTLSCEQNLNHDAMYWYRQDPGQGLRLIYYSQIVNDFQKGDIAEGYSVSREKKESFPLTVTSAQKNPTAFYLCASSIGRAGYTGELFFGEGSRLTVL.